Shown below are 21 T cell receptor beta chains from a single sample sequenced in a study of control samples from healthy donors and cancer patients. The protocol was immunoSEQ multiplex PCR, while the TCRdb copy is restricted to in-frame clones and leaves out a portion. The sample lists about 170,000 clones; 91% were seen once. Sequencing was performed on blood. The source of these receptors is a woman aged 25 to 39 in good health.

The rearrangement links TRBV6-1 to TRBJ2-2; D not resolved. Looked up from germline, CDR1 is MNHNS and CDR2 is SASEGT. The CDR3 has 14 residues. The V gene lost 3 bases and the J gene lost 3 bases, with 8 bases spanning the gap. This CDR3 is CASSDVGDTGELFF. The CDR3 nucleotides are TGTGCCAGCAGTGATGTTGGGGACACCGGGGAGCTGTTTTTT.

This chain uses TRBV2 with TRBJ1-1; D remains unclear. Trimming cost V 3 bases and J 0 bases, with 5 bases left between them. The CDR3 has 13 residues. Germline V gene sequence: CDR1 SNHLY, CDR2 FYNNEI. CDR3 sequence reads: CASSDTVNTEAFF. As DNA, the CDR3 is TGTGCCAGCAGTGATACGGTGAACACTGAAGCTTTCTTT.

Here the CDR3 reads CASSEDRGRFEKLFF. The DNA of the CDR3 is TGTGCCAGCAGCGAGGACAGGGGGCGGTTTGAAAAACTGTTTTTT. The chain uses TRBV7-8 and TRBJ1-4; TRBD1 aligns across 11 bases. Germline-derived CDR1 and CDR2 are SGHVS and FQNEAQ. After removal of 5 bases from V and 7 bases from J, the junction contained 6 bases not matched to a gene. The CDR3 has 15 amino acids.

This chain uses TRBV18 with TRBJ1-4, with 7 positions matching TRBD1. V dropped 3 bases and J dropped 3; count of bases not matched to a gene: 4. The CDR3 loop spans 15 amino acids. Germline assignment: CDR1 KGHSH and CDR2 LQKENI. The CDR3 loop is CASSPGQAPNEKLFF. CDR3 in DNA: TGTGCCAGCTCACCCGGACAGGCACCTAATGAAAAACTGTTTTTT.

V and J are TRBV6-4 and TRBJ2-3; no clear D. The germline gives CDR1 MRHNA, CDR2 SNTAGT. This CDR3 contains 14 residues. Trimming pared 0 bases from V and 2 bases from J, leaving 6 bases between. The CDR3 sequence: CASSDSAATDTQYF. The CDR3 nucleotides are TGTGCCAGCAGTGACTCGGCAGCCACAGATACGCAGTATTTT.

The chain employs TRBV28 and TRBJ1-2; D is uncertain. The V end lost 5 bases, the J end lost 4 bases, and 11 bases lay between the germline ends. The CDR3 loop spans 13 amino acids. Germline V gives CDR1 MDHEN, CDR2 SYDVKM. The CDR3 DNA is TGTGCCAGCAGTACCCCCCCCGCCTATGGCTACACCTTC. Its protein product is CASSTPPAYGYTF.

The CDR3 sequence: CASSPTPTQGAGQPQHF. The CDR3 DNA sequence: TGCGCCAGCAGCCCAACACCAACACAGGGGGCAGGGCAGCCCCAGCATTTT. The genes are TRBV4-3 and TRBJ1-5, with 9 bases matching TRBD1. Germline V CDR1 and CDR2: LGHNA, YSLEER. The CDR3 sequence is 17 residues long. V lost 4 bases to trimming and J lost 7 bases; unmatched junction nucleotides: 14.

V gene TRBV2 combines with J gene TRBJ2-1; 10 bases map to TRBD1. Germline values: CDR1 SNHLY, CDR2 FYNNEI. V shed 8 bases, J shed 4 bases, and the junction held 5 bases outside the gene matches. The CDR3 consists of 14 residues. The CDR3: CASAGTGVYNEQFF. Written as DNA, the CDR3 is TGTGCCAGCGCCGGGACAGGGGTTTACAATGAGCAGTTCTTC. Full variable domain (rest looked up from reference TRBV2 and TRBJ2-1): EPEVTQTPSHQVTQMGQEVILRCVPISNHLYFYWYRQILGQKVEFLVSFYNNEISEKSEIFDDQFSVERPDGSNFTLKIRSTKLEDSAMYFCASAGTGVYNEQFFGPGTRLTVL.

V and J are TRBV5-6 and TRBJ1-3; D is perhaps TRBD1 (6 bases). The germline V gene has CDR1 SGHDT and CDR2 YYEEEE. V gave up 3 bases and J gave up 0 bases, with 7 bases separating them. The CDR3 contains 14 residues. The CDR3 sequence: CASSWDNSGNTIYF. In DNA, the CDR3 is TGTGCCAGCAGCTGGGACAACTCTGGAAACACCATATATTTT. The full variable domain, rest sourced from reference TRBV5-6 and TRBJ1-3, is DAGVTQSPTHLIKTRGQQVTLRCSPKSGHDTVSWYQQALGQGPQFIFQYYEEEERQRGNFPDRFSGHQFPNYSSELNVNALLLGDSALYLCASSWDNSGNTIYFGEGSWLTVV.

V usage is TRBV2 and J usage is TRBJ2-6; 9 bases map to TRBD1. Germline CDR1 SNHLY, CDR2 FYNNEI. With 4 bases clipped from V and 4 bases from J, the junction kept 5 bases outside the gene matches. The CDR3 runs 16 residues. In DNA, the CDR3 is TGTGCCAGCAGTGTACAGGGGGCGCGAGGGGCCAACGTCCTGACTTTC. Translation gives CASSVQGARGANVLTF.

V usage is TRBV21-1 and J usage is TRBJ2-7. TRBV21-1 is described as a pseudogene. This CDR3 contains 15 residues. DNA of the CDR3: TGTGCCAGCACTGAGCCTCTCGGGGGCCACTACGAGCAGTACTTC. Translation: CASTEPLGGHYEQYF.

This chain connects TRBV3-1 (or the pseudogene TRBV3-2) to TRBJ2-1; either TRBD1 or TRBD2 may supply D (5 bases each). The V gene's germline CDR1 is LGHDT and CDR2 YNNKEL (reference sequence). The CDR3 has 12 residues. V was cut by 4 bases and J by 9 bases, with 10 bases left in between. This chain's CDR3 is CASSRGSTEQFF. CDR3 bases: TGTGCCAGCAGCCGGGGGAGTACTGAGCAGTTCTTC.

The chain combines TRBV14 with TRBJ2-2; TRBD1 might be the D (6 bases). This CDR3 contains 15 residues. V gave up 5 bases and J gave up 0 bases, with 10 bases separating them. Germline CDR1 reads SGHDN; CDR2 reads FVKESK. CDR3: CASSKGTTNTGELFF. The CDR3 nucleotides read TGTGCCAGCAGCAAAGGGACAACGAACACCGGGGAGCTGTTTTTT.

This clone has just one count. This chain links TRBV11-3 with TRBJ2-5, with D hard to call. The CDR3 has 14 residues. Germline V gives CDR1 SGHNT, CDR2 YENEEA. V lost 2 bases and J lost 1, with 8 bases in between. DNA of the CDR3: TGTGCCAGCAGCTTATTCGGCACCCAAGAGACCCAGTACTTC. This translates into CASSLFGTQETQYF.

The chain has TRBV19 and TRBJ1-2; D unresolved. The CDR3 consists of 13 residues. CDR1 LNHDA and CDR2 SQIVND come from the germline V gene (reference sequence). Trimming removed 6 bases at V and 3 bases at J, with 11 bases between. In DNA form, the CDR3 reads TGTGCCAGTAGCCGAGACACCTACTATGGCTACACCTTC. Amino acid sequence: CASSRDTYYGYTF.

CDR3 sequence reads: CATSRAGGSYEQYF. CDR3 DNA: TGTGCCACCAGCAGAGCGGGAGGTTCCTACGAGCAGTACTTC. V and J are TRBV15 and TRBJ2-7, with 7 bases aligning to TRBD2. From germline, CDR1 is LNHNV and CDR2 YYDKDF (reference sequence). The CDR3 length is 14 residues. J gave up 1 base and V 1 base, and 1 base lay outside the gene matches. The variable domain in full, completed from reference TRBV15 and TRBJ2-7, reads DAMVIQNPRYQVTQFGKPVTLSCSQTLNHNVMYWYQQKSSQAPKLLFHYYDKDFNNEADTPDNFQSRRPNTSFCFLDIRSPGLGDTAMYLCATSRAGGSYEQYFGPGTRLTVT.

This chain uses TRBV9 with TRBJ1-2; possible D gene TRBD1, 6 bases. The germline gives CDR1 SGDLS, CDR2 YYNGEE. This CDR3 is 13 amino acids long. Trimming cost V 1 base and J 4 bases, with 8 bases left between them. CDR3 coding DNA: TGTGCCAGCAGCGTAATACAGGGCTATGGCTACACCTTC. The encoded protein is CASSVIQGYGYTF.

This clone was seen once. The chain combines TRBV12-3 or TRBV12-4 with TRBJ2-7; 9 bases align to TRBD1. The CDR3 loop spans 13 amino acids. Trimming at V came to 5 bases and at J to 6 bases, leaving 5 bases not matched to a gene. Here the CDR3 reads CASSPRTGAEQYF. The DNA of the CDR3 is TGTGCCAGCAGTCCCCGGACAGGGGCCGAGCAGTACTTC.

The J gene is TRBJ1-1, the V gene TRBV6-2 or TRBV6-3; 7 positions agree with TRBD1. The CDR3 contains 13 residues. After removal of 3 bases from V and 6 bases from J, the junction contained 4 bases not matched to a gene. The germline V gene encodes CDR1 MNHEY and CDR2 SVGEGT. The CDR3 is CASSYRDSSEAFF. As DNA, the CDR3 is TGTGCCAGCAGTTATAGGGACAGCTCTGAAGCTTTCTTT.

The V and J genes are TRBV7-2 and TRBJ2-1, with 10 bases that match TRBD2. The ends lost 4 bases at V and 7 bases at J; junction bases unmatched: 13. Germline V CDR1 and CDR2: SGHTA, FQGNSA. This CDR3 spans 17 amino acids. As DNA, the CDR3 is TGTGCCAGCAGCTCGCTAGCGGGAGTTCGAGGGGGAAATGAGCAGTTCTTC. Its translation is CASSSLAGVRGGNEQFF.

V and J are TRBV12-3 or TRBV12-4 and TRBJ2-2; D gene unclear. The length of the CDR3 is 12 residues. V was cut by 2 bases and J by 5 bases, with 3 bases left in between. The CDR3 DNA reads TGTGCCAGCAGTTTACAGACCGGGGAGCTGTTTTTT. This gives the protein CASSLQTGELFF.